The present T cell receptor beta chain was sequenced within a study of chemoradiotherapy in HPV16-positive cancers. General study findings and limits: During treatment, candidate HPV-specific clones and E7-related motifs expanded in tumor.

Repertoires were generated with immunoSEQ multiplex PCR, while TCRdb's copy carries only in-frame clones and drops some. The sample comprises about 32,000 clones, around 88% of which are singletons, and under 5.5% rests with the top ten. The CDR3 has 13 residues. Trimming cost V 4 bases and J 5 bases; bases outside gene matches: 2. Germline assignment: CDR1 SNHLY and CDR2 FYNNEI. The sample holds a few counts of this clone. The antigen is not known. The specimen comprised blood, sampled from a patient who underwent chemoradiotherapy. V usage is TRBV2 and J usage is TRBJ1-5, with 7 bases identical to TRBD1. The clonotype was recovered from a human donor with HPV-associated anogenital cancer. CDR3 region: CASSGTGYQPQHF. CDR3 DNA sequence: TGTGCCAGCAGTGGGACAGGCTATCAGCCCCAGCATTTT. The entire variable domain, with the rest obtained from reference TRBV2 and TRBJ1-5, is as follows: EPEVTQTPSHQVTQMGQEVILRCVPISNHLYFYWYRQILGQKVEFLVSFYNNEISEKSEIFDDQFSVERPDGSNFTLKIRSTKLEDSAMYFCASSGTGYQPQHFGDGTRLSIL.